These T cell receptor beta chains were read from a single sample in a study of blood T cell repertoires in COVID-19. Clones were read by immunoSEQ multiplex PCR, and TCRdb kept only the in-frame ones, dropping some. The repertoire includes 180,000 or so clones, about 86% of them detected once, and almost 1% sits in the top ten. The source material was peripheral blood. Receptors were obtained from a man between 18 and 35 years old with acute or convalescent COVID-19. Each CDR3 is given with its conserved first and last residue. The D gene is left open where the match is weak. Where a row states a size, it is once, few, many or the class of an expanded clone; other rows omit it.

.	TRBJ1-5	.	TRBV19	TGTGCCAGTAGTATATCAGGGGCCCCAATCAATCAGCCCCAGCATTTT	CASSISGAPINQPQHF
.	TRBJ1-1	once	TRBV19	TGTGCCAGTAGTATAGGTCGGAACACTGAAGCTTTCTTT	CASSIGRNTEAFF
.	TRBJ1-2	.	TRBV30	TGTGCCTGGAGTAAGGAGGTGAGCGGCTACACCTTC	CAWSKEVSGYTF
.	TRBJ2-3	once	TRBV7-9	TGTGCCAGCAGCTTAGTGCTAGCCGGCACAGATACGCAGTATTTT	CASSLVLAGTDTQYF
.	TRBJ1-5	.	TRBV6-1	TGTGCCAGCAGTGTCCACGGTTCAGCGGCAAATCAGCCCCAGCATTTT	CASSVHGSAANQPQHF
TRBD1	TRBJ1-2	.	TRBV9	TGTGCCAGCAGCTCTTTCCCGGCGACAGGGGAGCGTGGCTACACCTTC	CASSSFPATGERGYTF
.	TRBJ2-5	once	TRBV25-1	TGTGCCAGCAGTGATTTGCAGGGCTGGGACCAAGAGACCCAGTACTTC	CASSDLQGWDQETQYF
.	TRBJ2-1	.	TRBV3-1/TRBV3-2	TGTGCCAGCAGCTCGCCAGACTCCTACAATGAGCAGTTCTTC	CASSSPDSYNEQFF
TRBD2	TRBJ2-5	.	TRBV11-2	TGTGCCAGCAGCCCGGGGAGCGGGGGGGCTGGAGAGACCCAGTACTTC	CASSPGSGGAGETQYF
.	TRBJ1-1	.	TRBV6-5	TGTGCCAGCCTCCTTAAGACAGGTAGTTTCTCTGAAGCTTTCTTT	CASLLKTGSFSEAFF
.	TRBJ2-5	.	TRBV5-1	TGCGCCAGCAGCTTGTGGGGGCGGAAAGAGACCCAGTACTTC	CASSLWGRKETQYF